This T cell receptor beta chain was profiled in a study of T-cell reconstitution after alpha-beta-depleted transplantation in children. Study outcomes and limitations: Diversity of TCRbeta at day 60 was high in some patients, arising from surviving recipient T cells and thymic progenitors. By one year post-transplant, T-cell counts and diversity largely arose from T cells that were newly produced. Two months or so post-transplant, alpha-beta T cells reportedly derived from several hundred expanded graft clones.

The CDR3 extends over 16 amino acids. Germline V gene lookup returns CDR1 SQVTM and CDR2 ANQGSEA. V was pared by 5 bases and J by 0 bases, with 16 bases between. TCRbeta library preparation incorporated unique molecular identifiers. TCRdb ran MiXCR on the PCR reads and lists one entry per CDR3 protein. Altogether 250,000 to 300,000 distinct CDR3 sequences are present, roughly 11% being singletons, with the ten largest covering 23%. This clonotype was seen repeatedly, ten times or more. Its antigen remains unknown. Sequencing used peripheral blood, obtained 180 days after TCRalphabeta/CD19-depleted stem cell transplant. This TCR was recovered from a male patient aged 2-15 years who had a stem cell transplant for chronic granulomatous disease, so the T cells may come from the graft donor. The chain employs TRBV29-1 and TRBJ2-2; D ambiguous. The CDR3 loop reads CSVLFAIRANTGELFF. The CDR3 bases are TGCAGCGTTTTATTCGCCATTAGGGCGAACACCGGGGAGCTGTTTTTT.